This entry describes one T cell receptor beta chain. Its antigen is as yet unknown. The entry originates in a study of shared clonotypes between healthy human individuals. V lost 5 bases, J lost 6 bases, and 8 bases stayed unmatched. Germline V gene lookup returns CDR1 SGHVS and CDR2 FQNEAQ. CDR3 length: 16 residues. Terminally differentiated effector memory CD45RA+ cells were excluded from the naive CD8 cells, which were CD45RO-negative and positively selected for CCR7. Only in-frame clones appear in the TCRdb table, and some are missing; sequencing was by immunoSEQ multiplex PCR. The sample has around 2,000,000 clones; 85% to 95% are singletons. Study-wide results and limits: Richness estimates generally favored naive over memory subsets. Clonotype sharing across four donors was observed for around 5% of naive CD4 clonotypes. Relative to their counterparts shared across all four donors, non-shared clonotypes exhibited diminished generation probabilities.

The chain carries TRBV7-8 and TRBJ2-2; 11 bases line up with TRBD2. The sequenced sample was naive CD8+ T cells from PBMCs. The TCR originated in a man between 18 and 29 years old in good health. Some clones in this sample may be carry-over from other donors' samples. CDR3 residues: CASSLGLAGVAGELFF. CDR3 in DNA: TGTGCCAGCAGCCTAGGACTAGCGGGTGTCGCCGGGGAGCTGTTTTTT.